The rows below give T cell receptor beta chains drawn from one sample of a study of graft-versus-host responses after intestinal transplantation. Their antigen targets remain unknown. The protocol was immunoSEQ multiplex PCR, while the TCRdb copy is restricted to in-frame clones and leaves out a portion. This table holds some 83,000 clones, roughly nine tenths found once. The specimen comprised unstimulated CD4+ T cells sorted from spleen or lymph node cells, sampled before intestinal transplant. The receptors here all came from a human donor who received an intestinal transplant. Both conserved end residues are part of each CDR3. The D gene is left open where the match is weak. Size values are once, few and many counts, or a class for expanded clones, and some rows have none.

cdr3_nt: TGTGCCAGCAGCTTAGGACAGGCCTTTAATTCACCCCTCCACTTT
cdr3_aa: CASSLGQAFNSPLHF
d_call: -
j_call: TRBJ1-6
clone_size: -
v_call: TRBV7-2

cdr3_nt: TGTGCCTGGAGTGACGGGGGGCGGGGGAACACTGAAGCTTTCTTT
cdr3_aa: CAWSDGGRGNTEAFF
d_call: -
j_call: TRBJ1-1
clone_size: -
v_call: TRBV30

cdr3_nt: TGTGCCAGCAGCCCCAATCGGGGGGCCAACGTCCTGACTTTC
cdr3_aa: CASSPNRGANVLTF
d_call: -
j_call: TRBJ2-6
clone_size: -
v_call: TRBV7-9

cdr3_nt: TGTGCCAGCAGCGGGGGGGTCGATCCCTACAATGAGCAGTTCTTC
cdr3_aa: CASSGGVDPYNEQFF
d_call: TRBD2
j_call: TRBJ2-1
clone_size: -
v_call: TRBV7-9

cdr3_nt: TGTGCCAGCAGATCCTTAGGGGGGGTGTACAATGAGCAGTTCTTC
cdr3_aa: CASRSLGGVYNEQFF
d_call: -
j_call: TRBJ2-1
clone_size: once
v_call: TRBV6-5

cdr3_nt: TGCGCCAGCAGCGTGGGGACAATCTCAAGGGAGACCCAGTACTTC
cdr3_aa: CASSVGTISRETQYF
d_call: -
j_call: TRBJ2-5
clone_size: -
v_call: TRBV10-2

cdr3_nt: TGTGCCAGCAGCTTGCAGACTCCTCAAGAGACCCAGTACTTC
cdr3_aa: CASSLQTPQETQYF
d_call: -
j_call: TRBJ2-5
clone_size: -
v_call: TRBV11-2

cdr3_nt: TGTGCCACCAGCAGGGCCACTACATCTGGAAACACCATATATTTT
cdr3_aa: CATSRATTSGNTIYF
d_call: -
j_call: TRBJ1-3
clone_size: -
v_call: TRBV15

cdr3_nt: TGTGCCAGCAGCTTAGGTAGGACAGTGGGCACTGAAGCTTTCTTT
cdr3_aa: CASSLGRTVGTEAFF
d_call: -
j_call: TRBJ1-1
clone_size: -
v_call: TRBV7-8

cdr3_nt: TGTGCCAGTAGCCTCAGGGCTGCTGGGAACACCATATATTTT
cdr3_aa: CASSLRAAGNTIYF
d_call: -
j_call: TRBJ1-3
clone_size: -
v_call: TRBV19

cdr3_nt: TGTGCCAGCAGTCCGCGGGGCAGGGGCAATCAGCCCCAGCATTTT
cdr3_aa: CASSPRGRGNQPQHF
d_call: -
j_call: TRBJ1-5
clone_size: once
v_call: TRBV6-1

cdr3_nt: TGTGCCAGCAGCTCCGTTGCTGGAAACACCATATATTTT
cdr3_aa: CASSSVAGNTIYF
d_call: -
j_call: TRBJ1-3
clone_size: -
v_call: TRBV7-2

cdr3_nt: TGCGCCAGCAGCTTGGCCTGGACGGGAGATAATTCACCCCTCCACTTT
cdr3_aa: CASSLAWTGDNSPLHF
d_call: -
j_call: TRBJ1-6
clone_size: -
v_call: TRBV5-1

cdr3_nt: TGCGCCAGCAGCCGAGGGGGGGTCCCCTGGGCCCAGTACTTC
cdr3_aa: CASSRGGVPWAQYF
d_call: -
j_call: TRBJ2-5
clone_size: -
v_call: TRBV4-1

cdr3_nt: TGTGCCAGCAGCTCCCTCGGGTCTGGCTACACCTTC
cdr3_aa: CASSSLGSGYTF
d_call: -
j_call: TRBJ1-2
clone_size: -
v_call: TRBV7-9

cdr3_nt: TGTGCCAGCAGTGAAACAGGGTATGGCTACACCTTC
cdr3_aa: CASSETGYGYTF
d_call: -
j_call: TRBJ1-2
clone_size: -
v_call: TRBV2

cdr3_nt: TGTGCCTGGAGCTTGGACAGATACTACGAGCAGTACTTC
cdr3_aa: CAWSLDRYYEQYF
d_call: -
j_call: TRBJ2-7
clone_size: -
v_call: TRBV30

cdr3_nt: TGTGCCAGTAGTATCGACCAGGGGAAAGCTGAAGCTTTCTTT
cdr3_aa: CASSIDQGKAEAFF
d_call: -
j_call: TRBJ1-1
clone_size: -
v_call: TRBV19

cdr3_nt: TGTGCCAGCAGTTCGACAGGGAACACTGAAGCTTTCTTT
cdr3_aa: CASSSTGNTEAFF
d_call: -
j_call: TRBJ1-1
clone_size: few
v_call: TRBV6-1

cdr3_nt: TGTGCCAGCAGTCCCCGGGTTGGGTACGAGCAGTACTTC
cdr3_aa: CASSPRVGYEQYF
d_call: -
j_call: TRBJ2-7
clone_size: -
v_call: TRBV6-6

cdr3_nt: TGTGCCAGCAGTGAACATATTCTGGGGACAGGGGACGGTCAGCCCCAGCATTTT
cdr3_aa: CASSEHILGTGDGQPQHF
d_call: TRBD1
j_call: TRBJ1-5
clone_size: -
v_call: TRBV6-1

cdr3_nt: TGTGCCAGCAGCCCTAGACTAGGGGAGACCCAGTACTTC
cdr3_aa: CASSPRLGETQYF
d_call: -
j_call: TRBJ2-5
clone_size: -
v_call: TRBV7-6

cdr3_nt: TGTGCCAGCAGCCAGGACCGGGACAGGGAACTGATCGTCTATAACTATGGCTACACCTTC
cdr3_aa: CASSQDRDRELIVYNYGYTF
d_call: TRBD1
j_call: TRBJ1-2
clone_size: -
v_call: TRBV7-7